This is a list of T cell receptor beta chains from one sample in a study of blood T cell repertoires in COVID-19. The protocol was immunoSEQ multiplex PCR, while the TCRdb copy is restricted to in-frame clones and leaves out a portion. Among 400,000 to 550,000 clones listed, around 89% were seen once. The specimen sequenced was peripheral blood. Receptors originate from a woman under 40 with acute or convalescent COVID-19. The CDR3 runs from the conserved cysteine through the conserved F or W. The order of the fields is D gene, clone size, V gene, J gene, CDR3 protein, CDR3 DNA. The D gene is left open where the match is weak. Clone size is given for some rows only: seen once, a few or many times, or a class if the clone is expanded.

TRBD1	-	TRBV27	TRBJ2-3	CASMTGGGTDTQYF	TGTGCCAGCATGACAGGGGGGGGCACAGATACGCAGTATTTT
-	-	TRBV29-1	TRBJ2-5	CSVAGQYQETQYF	TGCAGCGTTGCTGGACAGTACCAAGAGACCCAGTACTTC
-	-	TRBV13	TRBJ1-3	CASSLVGIWEKSGNTIYF	TGTGCCAGCAGCTTAGTAGGGATTTGGGAGAAGTCTGGAAACACCATATATTTT
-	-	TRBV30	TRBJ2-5	CAWSVKGWGSQETQYF	TGTGCCTGGAGTGTAAAAGGTTGGGGCAGCCAAGAGACCCAGTACTTC
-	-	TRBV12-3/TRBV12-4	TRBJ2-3	CASKRSGDTQYF	TGTGCCAGCAAGAGGTCGGGGGATACGCAGTATTTT
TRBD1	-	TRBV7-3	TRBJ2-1	CASSSETGTGYNEQFF	TGTGCCAGCAGTTCAGAAACCGGGACAGGTTACAATGAGCAGTTCTTC
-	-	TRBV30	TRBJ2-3	CAWNSKGADTQYF	TGTGCCTGGAATAGTAAAGGGGCAGATACGCAGTATTTT
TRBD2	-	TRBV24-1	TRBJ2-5	CATSDSVRGGETQYF	TGTGCCACCAGTGATTCGGTGCGGGGGGGAGAGACCCAGTACTTC
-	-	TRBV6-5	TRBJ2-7	CATRFGQFYEQYF	TGTGCCACACGATTCGGACAGTTCTACGAGCAGTACTTC
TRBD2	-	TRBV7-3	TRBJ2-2	CASGRGTNTGELFF	TGTGCCAGCGGGCGGGGGACGAACACCGGGGAGCTGTTTTTT
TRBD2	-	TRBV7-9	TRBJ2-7	CASSSREGYEQYF	TGTGCCAGCAGCAGCCGGGAGGGTTACGAGCAGTACTTC
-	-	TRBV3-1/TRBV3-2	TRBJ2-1	CASPSVAVEGEYNEQFF	TGTGCCAGCCCGTCAGTGGCCGTTGAGGGGGAGTACAATGAGCAGTTCTTC
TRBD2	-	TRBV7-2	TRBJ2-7	CASSLVSSGGLSYEQYF	TGTGCCAGCAGCTTAGTGTCTAGCGGGGGGCTAAGCTACGAGCAGTACTTC
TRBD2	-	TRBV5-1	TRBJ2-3	CASSFGEGTDTQYF	TGCGCCAGCAGCTTCGGGGAGGGAACAGATACGCAGTATTTT
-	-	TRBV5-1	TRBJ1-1	CASSIGQDTEAFF	TGCGCCAGCAGTATAGGACAAGACACTGAAGCTTTCTTT
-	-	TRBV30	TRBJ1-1	CACDKNTEAFF	TGTGCCTGCGACAAGAACACTGAAGCTTTCTTT
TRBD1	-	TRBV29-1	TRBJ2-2	CSVAGGTSTGELFF	TGCAGCGTGGCAGGGGGCACGAGTACCGGGGAGCTGTTTTTT
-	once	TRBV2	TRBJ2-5	CASSGRDFQETQYF	TGTGCCAGCAGCGGTAGGGACTTCCAAGAGACCCAGTACTTC
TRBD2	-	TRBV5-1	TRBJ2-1	CASSLAGGLYNEQFF	TGCGCCAGCAGCTTAGCGGGGGGGCTCTACAATGAGCAGTTCTTC
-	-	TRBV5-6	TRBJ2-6	CASSLISFSGANVLTF	TGTGCCAGCAGCCTTATAAGCTTTTCTGGGGCCAACGTCCTGACTTTC
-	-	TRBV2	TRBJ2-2	CASSVTGELFF	TGTGCCAGCAGCGTCACCGGGGAGCTGTTTTTT
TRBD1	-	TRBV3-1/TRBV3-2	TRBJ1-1	CASSATGGKTEAFF	TGTGCCAGCAGCGCGACAGGGGGTAAAACTGAAGCTTTCTTT
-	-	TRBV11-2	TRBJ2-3	CASSLEVWGADTQYF	TGTGCCAGCAGCTTAGAAGTCTGGGGCGCAGATACGCAGTATTTT
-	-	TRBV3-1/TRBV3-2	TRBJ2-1	CASSPIRLQPPNNEQFF	TGTGCCAGCAGCCCAATTCGACTCCAACCTCCTAACAATGAGCAGTTCTTC
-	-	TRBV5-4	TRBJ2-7	CASSPEGYEQYF	TGTGCCAGCAGCCCGGAGGGTTACGAGCAGTACTTC
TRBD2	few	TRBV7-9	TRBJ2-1	CASSWSGGAREQFF	TGTGCCAGCTCGTGGAGCGGGGGGGCTAGAGAGCAGTTCTTC
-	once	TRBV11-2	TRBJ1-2	CASSLRSGYTF	TGTGCCAGCAGCTTGAGGAGCGGCTACACCTTC
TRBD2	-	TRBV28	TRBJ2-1	CASSSGAINNEQFF	TGTGCCAGCAGTAGCGGGGCGATAAACAATGAGCAGTTCTTC
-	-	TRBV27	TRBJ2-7	CASSLYRVGEQYF	TGTGCCAGCAGTTTATACAGGGTCGGCGAGCAGTACTTC
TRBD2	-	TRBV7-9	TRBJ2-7	CASSTPREGTYEQYF	TGTGCCAGCAGCACCCCGAGGGAGGGAACCTACGAGCAGTACTTC
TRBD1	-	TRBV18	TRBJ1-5	CASSHDRVSDQPQHF	TGTGCCAGCTCGCATGACAGGGTGTCGGATCAGCCCCAGCATTTT
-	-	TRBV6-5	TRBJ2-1	CASSKRQGSGSEQFF	TGTGCCAGCAGTAAAAGACAGGGAAGCGGGAGTGAGCAGTTCTTC
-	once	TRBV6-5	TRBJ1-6	CASTSVYNSPLHF	TGTGCCAGCACCTCAGTTTATAATTCACCCCTCCACTTT
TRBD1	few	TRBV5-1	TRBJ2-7	CASSQGQMTYEQYF	TGCGCCAGCAGCCAGGGACAGATGACCTACGAGCAGTACTTC
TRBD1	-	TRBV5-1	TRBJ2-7	CASSLSQGEEQYF	TGCGCCAGCAGCTTATCTCAGGGGGAAGAGCAGTACTTC
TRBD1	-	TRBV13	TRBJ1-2	CASSLNRGRGGDGYTF	TGTGCCAGCAGCTTAAACAGGGGTCGAGGTGGTGATGGCTACACCTTC
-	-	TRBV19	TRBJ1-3	CASSMAQFGSGNTIYF	TGTGCCAGTAGTATGGCACAGTTTGGTTCTGGAAACACCATATATTTT
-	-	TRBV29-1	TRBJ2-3	CSVGGRSVDTQYF	TGCAGCGTTGGTGGCAGATCCGTAGATACGCAGTATTTT
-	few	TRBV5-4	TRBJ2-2	CASSLRESVTGELFF	TGTGCCAGCAGCTTAAGGGAGTCGGTCACCGGGGAGCTGTTTTTT
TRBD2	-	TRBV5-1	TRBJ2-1	CASSLALAGGSLFEQFF	TGCGCCAGCAGCTTGGCTTTAGCGGGGGGGTCACTGTTTGAGCAGTTCTTC
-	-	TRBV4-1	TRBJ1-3	CASSQAGSYSGNTIYF	TGCGCCAGCAGCCAAGCAGGTTCGTACTCTGGAAACACCATATATTTT
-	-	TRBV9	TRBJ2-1	CASSVSGGLSYNEQFF	TGTGCCAGCAGCGTTTCTGGCGGCCTTTCCTACAATGAGCAGTTCTTC
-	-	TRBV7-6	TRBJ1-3	CASSKSVSGNTIYF	TGTGCCAGCAGTAAGTCGGTCTCTGGAAACACCATATATTTT
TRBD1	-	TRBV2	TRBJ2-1	CASSDTTGLNEQFF	TGTGCCAGCAGTGATACGACAGGGCTCAATGAGCAGTTCTTC
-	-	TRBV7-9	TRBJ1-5	CASSSGNNQPQHF	TGTGCCAGCTCATCCGGGAACAATCAGCCCCAGCATTTT
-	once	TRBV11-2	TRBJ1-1	CASSLRYTDTEAFF	TGTGCCAGCAGCTTAAGGTACACAGACACTGAAGCTTTCTTT
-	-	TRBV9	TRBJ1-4	CASSVEGTDEKLFF	TGTGCCAGCAGCGTGGAGGGGACGGATGAAAAACTGTTTTTT
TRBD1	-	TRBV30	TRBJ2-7	CAWSRQGASEQYF	TGTGCCTGGAGTCGACAGGGGGCGAGCGAGCAGTACTTC
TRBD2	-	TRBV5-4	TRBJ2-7	CASSFSGGNEQYF	TGTGCCAGCAGCTTTTCGGGAGGGAACGAGCAGTACTTC
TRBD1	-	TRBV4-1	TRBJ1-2	CASSPDRGYGYTF	TGCGCCAGCAGCCCCGACAGGGGCTATGGCTACACCTTC
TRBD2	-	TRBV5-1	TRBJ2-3	CASSPGTSGGVTDTQYF	TGCGCCAGCAGCCCAGGGACTAGCGGGGGTGTCACAGATACGCAGTATTTT
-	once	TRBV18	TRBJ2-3	CASSPAGASGTDTQYF	TGTGCCAGCTCACCCGCAGGGGCCTCGGGCACAGATACGCAGTATTTT
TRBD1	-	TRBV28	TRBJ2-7	CASSPAGTGAYEQYF	TGTGCCAGCAGTCCTGCCGGGACAGGGGCCTACGAGCAGTACTTC
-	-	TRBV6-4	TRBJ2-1	CASSELGDYNEQFF	TGTGCCAGCAGTGAACTAGGCGATTACAATGAGCAGTTCTTC
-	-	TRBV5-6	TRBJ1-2	CASSRNRIVKRDYGYTF	TGTGCCAGCAGCCGAAACAGGATTGTTAAGCGGGACTATGGCTACACCTTC
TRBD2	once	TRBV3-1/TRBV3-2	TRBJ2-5	CASSQDSGTTETQYF	TGTGCCAGCAGCCAAGATAGCGGGACTACGGAGACCCAGTACTTC